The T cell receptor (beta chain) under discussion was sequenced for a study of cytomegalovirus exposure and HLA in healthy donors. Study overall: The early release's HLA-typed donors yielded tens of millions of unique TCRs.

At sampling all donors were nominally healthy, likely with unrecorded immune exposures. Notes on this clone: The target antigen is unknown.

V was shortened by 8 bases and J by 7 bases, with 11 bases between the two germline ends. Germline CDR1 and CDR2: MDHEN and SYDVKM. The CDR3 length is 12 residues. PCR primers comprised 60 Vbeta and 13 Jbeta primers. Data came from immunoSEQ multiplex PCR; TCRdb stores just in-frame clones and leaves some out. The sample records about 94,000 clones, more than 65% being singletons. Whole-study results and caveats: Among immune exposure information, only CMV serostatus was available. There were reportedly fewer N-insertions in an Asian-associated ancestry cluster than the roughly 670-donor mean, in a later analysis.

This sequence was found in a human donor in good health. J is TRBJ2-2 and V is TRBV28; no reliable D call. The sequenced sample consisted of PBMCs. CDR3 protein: CASRILGGELFF. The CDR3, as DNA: TGTGCCAGCCGGATTCTAGGCGGGGAGCTGTTTTTT.